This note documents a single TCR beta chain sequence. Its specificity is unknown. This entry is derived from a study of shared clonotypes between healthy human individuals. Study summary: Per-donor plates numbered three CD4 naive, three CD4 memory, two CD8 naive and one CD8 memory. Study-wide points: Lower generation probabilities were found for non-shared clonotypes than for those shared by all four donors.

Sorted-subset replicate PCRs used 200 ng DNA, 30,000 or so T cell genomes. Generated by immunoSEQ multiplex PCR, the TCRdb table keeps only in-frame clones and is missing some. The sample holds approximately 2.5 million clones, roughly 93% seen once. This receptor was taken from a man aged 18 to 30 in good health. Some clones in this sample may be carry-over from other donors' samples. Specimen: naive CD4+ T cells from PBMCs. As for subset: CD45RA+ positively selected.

The CDR3 sequence is CASNRGGTLNTEAFF. The CDR3 DNA follows: TGTGCCAGCAACAGGGGGGGCACTTTGAACACTGAAGCTTTCTTT. This chain joins TRBV19 and TRBJ1-1; 8 bases are shared with TRBD1. Germline V gene sequence: CDR1 LNHDA, CDR2 SQIVND (reference sequence). This CDR3 has 15 residues. Unmatched junction bases numbered 9, after V lost 9 bases and J lost 0 bases.